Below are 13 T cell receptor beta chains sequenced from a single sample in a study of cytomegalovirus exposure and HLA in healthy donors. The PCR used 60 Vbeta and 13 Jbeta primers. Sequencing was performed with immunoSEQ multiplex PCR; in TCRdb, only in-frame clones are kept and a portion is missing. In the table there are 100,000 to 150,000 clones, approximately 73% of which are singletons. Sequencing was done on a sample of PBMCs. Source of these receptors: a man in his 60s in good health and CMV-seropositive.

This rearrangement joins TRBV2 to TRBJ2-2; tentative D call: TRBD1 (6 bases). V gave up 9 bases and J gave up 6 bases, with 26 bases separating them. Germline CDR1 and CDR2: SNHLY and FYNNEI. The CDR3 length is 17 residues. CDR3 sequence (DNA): TGTGCCAGTACCCCCTCCTCGGACAGATTCATCGCCGGGGAGCTGTTTTTT. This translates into CASTPSSDRFIAGELFF.

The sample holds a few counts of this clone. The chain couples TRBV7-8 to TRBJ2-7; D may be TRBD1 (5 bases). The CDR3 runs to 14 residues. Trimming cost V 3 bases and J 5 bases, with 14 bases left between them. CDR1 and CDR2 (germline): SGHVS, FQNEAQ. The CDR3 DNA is TGTGCCAGCAGCTTGGTCAGGGTTGGCCACGAGCAGTACTTC. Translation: CASSLVRVGHEQYF.

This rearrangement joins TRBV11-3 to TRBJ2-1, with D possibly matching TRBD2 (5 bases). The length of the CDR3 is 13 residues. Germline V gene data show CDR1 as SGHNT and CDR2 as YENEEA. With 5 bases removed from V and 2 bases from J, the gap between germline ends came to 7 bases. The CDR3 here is CASSPGTYNEQFF. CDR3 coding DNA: TGTGCCAGCAGCCCCGGGACCTACAATGAGCAGTTCTTC. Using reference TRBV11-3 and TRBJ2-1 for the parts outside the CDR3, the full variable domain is EAGVVQSPRYKIIEKKQPVAFWCNPISGHNTLYWYLQNLGQGPELLIRYENEEAVDDSQLPKDRFSAERLKGVDSTLKIQPAELGDSAVYLCASSPGTYNEQFFGPGTRLTVL.

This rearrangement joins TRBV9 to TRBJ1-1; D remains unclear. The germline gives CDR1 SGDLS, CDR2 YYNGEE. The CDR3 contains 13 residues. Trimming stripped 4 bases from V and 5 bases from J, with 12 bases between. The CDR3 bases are TGTGCCAGCAGCCCACAGCGGATGACTGAAGCTTTCTTT. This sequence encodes CASSPQRMTEAFF.

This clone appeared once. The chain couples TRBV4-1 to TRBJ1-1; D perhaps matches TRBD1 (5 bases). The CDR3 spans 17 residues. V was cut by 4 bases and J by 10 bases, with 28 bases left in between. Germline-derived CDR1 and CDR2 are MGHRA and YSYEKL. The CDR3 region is CASSPPRGDSALSGAFF. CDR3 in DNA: TGCGCCAGCAGCCCCCCAAGAGGGGACTCAGCTTTAAGTGGAGCTTTCTTT.

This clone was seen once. CDR3 sequence: CASSLGRLAGELFF. The DNA of the CDR3 is TGTGCCAGCAGCTTAGGCCGACTAGCCGGGGAGCTGTTTTTT. This chain joins TRBV11-3 and TRBJ2-2; D possibly corresponds to TRBD2 (6 bases). This CDR3 is built from 14 residues. The germline V gene has CDR1 SGHNT and CDR2 YENEEA. The V gene lost 1 base and the J gene lost 6 bases, with 9 bases spanning the gap.

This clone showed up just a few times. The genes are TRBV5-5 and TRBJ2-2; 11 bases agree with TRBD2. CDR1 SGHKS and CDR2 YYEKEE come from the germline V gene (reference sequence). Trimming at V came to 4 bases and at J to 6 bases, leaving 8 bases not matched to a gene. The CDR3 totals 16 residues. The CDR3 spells CASSPHSGGDPGELFF. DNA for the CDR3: TGTGCCAGCAGCCCACATAGCGGGGGGGACCCCGGGGAGCTGTTTTTT.

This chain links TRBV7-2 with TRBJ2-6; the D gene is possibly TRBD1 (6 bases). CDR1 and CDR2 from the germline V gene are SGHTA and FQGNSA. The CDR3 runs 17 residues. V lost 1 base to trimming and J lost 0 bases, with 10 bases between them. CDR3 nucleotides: TGTGCCAGCAGCTTAGTGGGACAAATCTCTGGGGCCAACGTCCTGACTTTC. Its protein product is CASSLVGQISGANVLTF.

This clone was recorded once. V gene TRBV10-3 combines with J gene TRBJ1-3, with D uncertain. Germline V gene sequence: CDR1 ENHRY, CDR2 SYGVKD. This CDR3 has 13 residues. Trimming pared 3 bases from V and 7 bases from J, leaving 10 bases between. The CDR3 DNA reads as TGTGCCATCAGTGACCCCGAGTGGAACACCATATATTTT. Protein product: CAISDPEWNTIYF.

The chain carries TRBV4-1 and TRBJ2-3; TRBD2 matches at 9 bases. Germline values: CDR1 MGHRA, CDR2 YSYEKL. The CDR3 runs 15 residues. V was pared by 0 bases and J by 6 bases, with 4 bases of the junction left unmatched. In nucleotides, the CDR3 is TGCGCCAGCAGCCAAGATCGCGGGGGGGGTGATACGCAGTATTTT. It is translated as CASSQDRGGGDTQYF.

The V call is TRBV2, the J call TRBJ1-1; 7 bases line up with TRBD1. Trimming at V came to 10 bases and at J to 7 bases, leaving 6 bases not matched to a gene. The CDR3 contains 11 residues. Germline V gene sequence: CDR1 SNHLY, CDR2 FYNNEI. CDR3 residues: CATGTANEAFF. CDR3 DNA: TGTGCCACCGGGACAGCCAATGAAGCTTTCTTT.

This CDR3 is CASTDYRGSGNTIYF. CDR3 DNA: TGTGCCAGTACCGATTACAGGGGCTCTGGAAACACCATATATTTT. The V call is TRBV7-2, the J call TRBJ1-3; 7 nucleotides agree with TRBD1. The CDR3 sequence is 15 residues long. From germline, CDR1 is SGHTA and CDR2 FQGNSA. The V segment lost 9 bases and the J segment 0 bases; nucleotides outside the gene matches: 8.

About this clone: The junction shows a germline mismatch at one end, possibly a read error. Here the CDR3 reads CASSLDTGTDTQYF. In nucleotides, the CDR3 is TGTGCTAGCAGCTTAGATACGGGGACAGATACGCAGTATTTT. J is TRBJ2-3 and V is TRBV7-7, with D possibly being TRBD2 (5 bases). Germline V gene data show CDR1 as SSHAT and CDR2 as FNYEAQ (reference sequence). The length of the CDR3 is 14 residues.